These 7 T cell receptor beta chains were sequenced from one sample in a study of blood T cell repertoires in COVID-19. Assay: immunoSEQ multiplex PCR; the TCRdb copy retains only in-frame clones and omits some. The data hold roughly 260,000 clones, with roughly nine tenths observed a single time. The source material was PBMCs or T cells enriched from blood (not recorded which). The receptors were gathered from a human donor in a cohort exposed to, infected with or recovered from COVID-19 (not recorded which). The donor label of this sample is uncertain.

The rearrangement links TRBV7-2 to TRBJ2-5; no clear D gene. Germline lookup yields CDR1 SGHTA and CDR2 FQGNSA. CDR3 length: 13 amino acids. Trimming took off 8 bases at V and 2 bases at J, with 12 bases between the two ends. The DNA of the CDR3 is TGTGCCAGCGGCCCTGGGCATCAAGAGACCCAGTACTTC. Protein product: CASGPGHQETQYF.

The chain links TRBV5-6 to TRBJ2-7; 9 bases are shared with TRBD1. V shed 5 bases and J 1 base; nucleotides not matched to a gene: 7. Per germline, CDR1 SGHDT and CDR2 YYEEEE. The CDR3 contains 15 residues. This chain's CDR3 is CASSSGTGSSYEQYF. The CDR3 DNA is TGTGCCAGCAGTTCCGGGACAGGGAGTTCCTACGAGCAGTACTTC.

This chain connects TRBV6-5 to TRBJ1-2; no reliable D call. Germline V lookup: CDR1 MNHEY, CDR2 SVGAGI. Trimming stripped 0 bases from V and 0 bases from J, with 11 bases between. The CDR3 length is 16 residues. CDR3 sequence reads: CASSYSIGEANYGYTF. DNA for the CDR3: TGTGCCAGCAGTTACTCGATCGGGGAGGCTAACTATGGCTACACCTTC.

V is TRBV5-6 and J is TRBJ2-5; tentatively, D is TRBD2 (6 bases). V dropped 4 bases and J dropped 4 bases, with 17 bases sitting between them. Germline CDR1 is SGHDT and CDR2 is YYEEEE. The CDR3 contains 15 residues. This CDR3 is CASSTGLYGLETQYF. CDR3 DNA: TGTGCCAGCAGCACGGGACTCTACGGGTTAGAGACCCAGTACTTC.

This chain joins TRBV19 and TRBJ2-5; a weak D match, TRBD2 (6 bases). Germline V gene lookup returns CDR1 LNHDA and CDR2 SQIVND (reference sequence). The germline V and J ends were trimmed by 3 bases and 4 bases, with 18 bases remaining between them. There are 16 residues in the CDR3. The DNA of the CDR3 is TGTGCCAGTAGTATGAGAGGAGGGGTGACGGCAGAGACCCAGTACTTC. It is translated as CASSMRGGVTAETQYF.

V is TRBV3-1 (or the pseudogene TRBV3-2) and J is TRBJ2-7; no definite D call. V was cut by 5 bases and J by 0 bases, with 5 bases left in between. CDR1 and CDR2 from the germline V gene are LGHDT and YNNKEL (reference sequence). This CDR3 spans 12 amino acids. CDR3 in amino acids: CASSSSSYEQYF. The CDR3 bases are TGTGCCAGCAGCTCCAGCTCCTACGAGCAGTACTTC.

This rearrangement joins TRBV6-4 to TRBJ2-1; TRBD1 agrees at 7 bases. Germline trimming cut 3 bases from V and 2 bases from J; bases unmatched to any gene: 4. CDR3 length: 15 residues. Germline-derived CDR1 and CDR2 are MRHNA and SNTAGT. The chain's CDR3 is CASSEGQTPYNEQFF. In DNA, the CDR3 is TGTGCCAGCAGTGAGGGACAGACCCCCTACAATGAGCAGTTCTTC.